The TCR beta chain described here comes from a study of shared T cell receptors in the human thymus. Produced via immunoSEQ multiplex PCR; TCRdb's table is partial and in-frame only. Among 500,000 to 750,000 clones listed, 88% were seen once. In germline, CDR1 is SGHAT, CDR2 FQNNGV. The CDR3 loop spans 12 amino acids. V dropped 1 base and J dropped 10 bases, with 10 bases sitting between them. These data were also filed under a second study, of human thymus T cells. That paper adds: There appeared to be biased usage of V and J genes in thymic and blood repertoires.

This clonotype was obtained from a boy in the first two years of life with a congenital heart defect. The sequencing sample was made of thymocytes. The gene calls are TRBV11-2 and TRBJ1-1; D possibly corresponds to TRBD1 (6 bases). The CDR3 is CASSLAYRVAFF. CDR3 in DNA: TGTGCCAGCAGCTTAGCATACAGGGTAGCTTTCTTT.